These T cell receptor beta chains were read from a single sample in a study of siplizumab effects on memory and regulatory T cells. TCRdb's copy holds only in-frame clones and misses some; the assay was immunoSEQ multiplex PCR. Here the sample spans more than 60,000 clones, roughly 93% being singletons. Sequences were obtained from CD8+ T cells sorted from blood. The receptors originated from a human donor in good health. Both conserved end residues are part of each CDR3. The order of the fields is clone size, J gene, D gene, V gene, CDR3 DNA, CDR3 protein. The D gene is left open where the match is weak. Clone sizes are given selectively: once, few, many, or a class where the clone is expanded.

size: NA
J: TRBJ2-5
D: NA
V: TRBV5-1
DNA: TGCGCCAGCAGCTTGGAGGAGGGGTGGGAGACCCAGTACTTC
CDR3: CASSLEEGWETQYF

size: NA
J: TRBJ2-5
D: TRBD1
V: TRBV5-1
DNA: TGCGTCATGCCGGGACAGGGAGACCAAGAGACCCAGTACTTC
CDR3: CVMPGQGDQETQYF

size: NA
J: TRBJ2-7
D: NA
V: TRBV27
DNA: TGTGCCAGCAGTTTGGCAGGGGCATCGGGGTACGAGCAGTACTTC
CDR3: CASSLAGASGYEQYF

size: NA
J: TRBJ1-1
D: NA
V: TRBV19
DNA: TGTGCCAGTAGTACGGACGCAGGAGTGAGCACTGAAGCTTTCTTT
CDR3: CASSTDAGVSTEAFF

size: NA
J: TRBJ2-7
D: NA
V: TRBV4-1
DNA: TGCGCCAGCAGCCAAGGACAGCCCTACGAGCAGTACTTC
CDR3: CASSQGQPYEQYF

size: NA
J: TRBJ1-6
D: NA
V: TRBV28
DNA: TGTGCCAGTAGCTCCGGGTCCACTCTCAGATCACCCCTCCACTTT
CDR3: CASSSGSTLRSPLHF

size: NA
J: TRBJ2-7
D: TRBD1
V: TRBV28
DNA: TGTGCCAGCAGCTACAGGGGGCCGGTCTCCTACGAGCAGTACTTC
CDR3: CASSYRGPVSYEQYF

size: few
J: TRBJ1-3
D: TRBD1
V: TRBV4-1
DNA: TGCGCCACCCACAGGGGGCTCCGAGACACCATATATTTT
CDR3: CATHRGLRDTIYF

size: few
J: TRBJ1-2
D: NA
V: TRBV7-8
DNA: TGTGCCAGCAGCGCCGGTGTAGGAGGGTACTATGGCTACACCTTC
CDR3: CASSAGVGGYYGYTF

size: once
J: TRBJ2-3
D: TRBD2
V: TRBV2
DNA: TGTGCCAGCACCTTCGGGGGGATGTACACAGATACGCAGTATTTT
CDR3: CASTFGGMYTDTQYF

size: NA
J: TRBJ2-2
D: TRBD2
V: TRBV2
DNA: TGTGCCAGCAGTGCCCTAGCGGGGGGGAACACCGGGGAGCTGTTTTTT
CDR3: CASSALAGGNTGELFF

size: once
J: TRBJ1-1
D: NA
V: TRBV28
DNA: TGTGCCAGCAGTTTATCAGGGGAGTCCACTGAAGCTTTCTTT
CDR3: CASSLSGESTEAFF

size: NA
J: TRBJ2-7
D: NA
V: TRBV25-1
DNA: TGTGCCAGCAGTCGGGACGGCTTCCTAGCTGAGCAGTACTTC
CDR3: CASSRDGFLAEQYF

size: NA
J: TRBJ2-7
D: TRBD2
V: TRBV4-1
DNA: TGCGCCAGCAGCCTTGGACTAGGGAGCTCCTACGAGCAGTACTTC
CDR3: CASSLGLGSSYEQYF

size: NA
J: TRBJ2-2
D: TRBD2
V: TRBV5-1
DNA: TGCGCCAGCAGCGGTACAGCGGGGGTAAACACCGGGGAGCTGTTTTTT
CDR3: CASSGTAGVNTGELFF

size: NA
J: TRBJ2-2
D: NA
V: TRBV11-3
DNA: TGTGCCAGCAGCAACAGGGTCCTCCCCGGGGAGCTGTTTTTT
CDR3: CASSNRVLPGELFF

size: NA
J: TRBJ2-5
D: NA
V: TRBV25-1
DNA: TGTGCCAGCAGTGAACAGGACCAAGAGACCCAGTACTTC
CDR3: CASSEQDQETQYF

size: NA
J: TRBJ2-5
D: TRBD2
V: TRBV7-6
DNA: TGTGCCAGCAGTACCGGACTAGCGGGGGAACTCTTACAAGAGACCCAGTACTTC
CDR3: CASSTGLAGELLQETQYF

size: NA
J: TRBJ2-7
D: NA
V: TRBV4-2
DNA: TGTGCCAGCAGTCCGGACCTGTCAGAAAATCCCTACGAGCGGTACTTC
CDR3: CASSPDLSENPYERYF

size: NA
J: TRBJ1-4
D: TRBD1
V: TRBV30
DNA: TGTGCCTGGAGTGCTCTTGAGGGGGCTTCAGAAAAACTGTTTTTT
CDR3: CAWSALEGASEKLFF

size: NA
J: TRBJ2-7
D: TRBD2
V: TRBV9
DNA: TGTGCCAGCAGTACTAGCGGGGGGCCCCGGTACTTC
CDR3: CASSTSGGPRYF

size: NA
J: TRBJ2-7
D: NA
V: TRBV5-4
DNA: TGTGCCAGCAGCTTGGTAAGGAAATACGAGCAGTACTTC
CDR3: CASSLVRKYEQYF

size: NA
J: TRBJ1-2
D: TRBD1
V: TRBV5-6
DNA: TGTGCCAGCAGCTTCTGGAACGAAGGTCCCGGGACAGCAAACTATGGCTACACCTTC
CDR3: CASSFWNEGPGTANYGYTF

size: NA
J: TRBJ2-3
D: NA
V: TRBV4-3
DNA: TGCGCCAGCAGCCAAGCACGCTCGGATGAGGATACGCAGTATTTT
CDR3: CASSQARSDEDTQYF

size: few
J: TRBJ1-6
D: NA
V: TRBV27
DNA: TGTGCCAGCAGTTTAGGGGCTTCACCCCTCCACTTT
CDR3: CASSLGASPLHF

size: NA
J: TRBJ2-1
D: NA
V: TRBV9
DNA: TGTGCCAGCAGCTTGCGACAGTTGGACTCCCTTAATGAGCAGTTCTTC
CDR3: CASSLRQLDSLNEQFF

size: NA
J: TRBJ2-5
D: NA
V: TRBV7-7
DNA: TGTGCCAGCAGCTTAGTCGCAGGGGGGGAGACCCAGTACTTC
CDR3: CASSLVAGGETQYF

size: few
J: TRBJ2-7
D: NA
V: TRBV7-6
DNA: TGTGCCAGCAGCCCCTCAATTGCATACGAGCAGTACTTC
CDR3: CASSPSIAYEQYF

size: NA
J: TRBJ2-7
D: NA
V: TRBV5-4
DNA: TGTGCCAGCAGCTTGGCAAACAGAACCTACGAGCAGTACTTC
CDR3: CASSLANRTYEQYF

size: NA
J: TRBJ1-1
D: NA
V: TRBV7-2
DNA: TGTGCCAGCAGCTTAGATCCGGGGAACACTGAAGCTTTCTTT
CDR3: CASSLDPGNTEAFF

size: NA
J: TRBJ1-1
D: NA
V: TRBV4-1
DNA: TGCGCCAGCAGCCAAGATAGTCCGACATACACTGAAGCTTTCTTT
CDR3: CASSQDSPTYTEAFF

size: once
J: TRBJ2-3
D: NA
V: TRBV11-2
DNA: TGTGCCAGCACCTACACAGATACGCAGTATTTT
CDR3: CASTYTDTQYF

size: NA
J: TRBJ2-2
D: NA
V: TRBV7-9
DNA: TGTGCCAGCAGCTGGGACCCGAGACCCGGGGAGCTGTTTTTT
CDR3: CASSWDPRPGELFF

size: once
J: TRBJ2-7
D: NA
V: TRBV25-1
DNA: TGTGCCAGCACAGGGTCCTACGAGCAGTACTTC
CDR3: CASTGSYEQYF

size: NA
J: TRBJ2-7
D: NA
V: TRBV6-5
DNA: TGTGCCAGCAGTTACGGTCACGCCTACGAGCAGTACTTC
CDR3: CASSYGHAYEQYF

size: NA
J: TRBJ2-1
D: TRBD1
V: TRBV7-3
DNA: TGTGCCAGCAGCTTAGGGACAGTCACCTACAATGAGCAGTTCTTC
CDR3: CASSLGTVTYNEQFF

size: NA
J: TRBJ1-1
D: NA
V: TRBV21-1
DNA: TGTGCCAGCAGCAAACACAGGACAGGGCCTGGTGAAGCTTTCTTT
CDR3: CASSKHRTGPGEAFF